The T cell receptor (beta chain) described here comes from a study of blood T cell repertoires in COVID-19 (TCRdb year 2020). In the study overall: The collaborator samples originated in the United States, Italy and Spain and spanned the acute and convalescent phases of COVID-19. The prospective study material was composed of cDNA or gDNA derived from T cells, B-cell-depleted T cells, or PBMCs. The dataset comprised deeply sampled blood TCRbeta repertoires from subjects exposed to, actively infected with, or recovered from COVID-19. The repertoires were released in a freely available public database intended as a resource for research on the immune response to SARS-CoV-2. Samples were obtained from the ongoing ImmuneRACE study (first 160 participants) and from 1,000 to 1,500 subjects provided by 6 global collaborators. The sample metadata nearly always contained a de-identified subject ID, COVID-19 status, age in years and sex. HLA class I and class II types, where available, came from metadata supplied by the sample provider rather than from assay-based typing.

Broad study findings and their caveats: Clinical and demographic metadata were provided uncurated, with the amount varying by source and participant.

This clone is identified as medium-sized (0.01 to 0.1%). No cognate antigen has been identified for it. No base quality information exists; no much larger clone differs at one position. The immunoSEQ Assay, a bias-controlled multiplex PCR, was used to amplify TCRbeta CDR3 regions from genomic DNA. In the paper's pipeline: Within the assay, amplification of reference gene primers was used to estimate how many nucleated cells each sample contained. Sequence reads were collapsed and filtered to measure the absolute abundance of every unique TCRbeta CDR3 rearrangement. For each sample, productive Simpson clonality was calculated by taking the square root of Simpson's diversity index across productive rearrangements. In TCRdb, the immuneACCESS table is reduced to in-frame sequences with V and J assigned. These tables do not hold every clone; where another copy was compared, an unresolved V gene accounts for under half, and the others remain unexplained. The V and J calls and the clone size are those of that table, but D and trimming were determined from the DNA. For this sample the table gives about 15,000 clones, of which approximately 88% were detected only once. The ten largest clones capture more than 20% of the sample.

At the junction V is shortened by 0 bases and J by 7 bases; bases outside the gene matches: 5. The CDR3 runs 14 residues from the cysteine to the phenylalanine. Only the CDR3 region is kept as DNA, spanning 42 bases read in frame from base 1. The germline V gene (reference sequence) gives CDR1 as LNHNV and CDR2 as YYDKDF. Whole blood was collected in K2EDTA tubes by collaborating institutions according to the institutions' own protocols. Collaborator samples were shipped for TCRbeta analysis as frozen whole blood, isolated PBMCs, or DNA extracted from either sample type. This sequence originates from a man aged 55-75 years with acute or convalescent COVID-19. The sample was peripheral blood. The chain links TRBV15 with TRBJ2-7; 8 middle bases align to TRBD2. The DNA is TGTGCCACCAGCAGAGACGGACTAGCCGGGGAGCAGTACTTC. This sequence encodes CATSRDGLAGEQYF.